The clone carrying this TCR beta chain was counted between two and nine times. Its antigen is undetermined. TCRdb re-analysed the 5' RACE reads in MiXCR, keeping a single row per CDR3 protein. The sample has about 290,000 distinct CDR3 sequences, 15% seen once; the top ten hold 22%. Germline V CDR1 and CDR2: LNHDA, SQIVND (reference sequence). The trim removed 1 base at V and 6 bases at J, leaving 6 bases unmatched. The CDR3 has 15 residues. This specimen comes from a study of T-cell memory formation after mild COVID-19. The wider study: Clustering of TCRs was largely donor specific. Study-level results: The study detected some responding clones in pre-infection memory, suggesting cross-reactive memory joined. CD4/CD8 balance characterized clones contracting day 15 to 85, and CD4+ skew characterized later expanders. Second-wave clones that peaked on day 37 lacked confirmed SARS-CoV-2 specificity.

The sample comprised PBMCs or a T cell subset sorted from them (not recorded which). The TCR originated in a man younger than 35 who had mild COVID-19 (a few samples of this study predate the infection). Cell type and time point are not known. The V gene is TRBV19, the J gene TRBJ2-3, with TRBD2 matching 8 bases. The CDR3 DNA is TGTGCCAGTAGTATAGGGCGGGGGGCAGTGGATACGCAGTATTTT. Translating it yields CASSIGRGAVDTQYF.